Below are 32 T cell receptor beta chains sequenced from a single sample in a study of response to subunit inactivated influenza vaccine. One entry per CDR3 protein results from TCRdb running MiXCR on the RT-PCR reads. The table includes roughly 700,000 distinct CDR3 sequences, approximately 15% detected once. Specimen: PBMCs from blood, collected less than 15 days before vaccination. The receptors shown here come from a man between 45 and 60 years old who received an inactivated influenza vaccine.

This chain joins TRBV2 and TRBJ2-2; possibly TRBD2 for D (6 bases). Trimming shortened V by 4 bases and J by 1 base, and 19 bases separated the two germline ends. The CDR3 contains 18 residues. In germline, CDR1 is SNHLY, CDR2 FYNNEI. The CDR3 region has the DNA TGTGCCAGCAGTGTGCGGGGATCGGTCCAGGGGAACACCGGGGAGCTGTTTTTT. This gives the protein CASSVRGSVQGNTGELFF.

Concerning this clonotype itself: This may come from a read error, since a much larger clone is one base off. The rearrangement uses TRBV4-3 and TRBJ2-1; D remains ambiguous. The CDR3 totals 14 residues. Germline V gene sequence: CDR1 LGHNA, CDR2 YSLEER. The CDR3 reads CVSSQEIPPSEQFF. In DNA, the CDR3 is TGCGTCAGCAGCCAAGAAATACCTCCCAGTGAGCAGTTCTTC.

In this sample, this clonotype turned up many times. This chain joins TRBV12-3 or TRBV12-4 and TRBJ2-2, with D possibly matching TRBD1 (5 bases). Trimming cost V 7 bases and J 3 bases, with 12 bases left between them. CDR3 length: 14 amino acids. The CDR3 bases are TGTGCCAGCACCCCTTCAGGGTACACCGGGGAGCTGTTTTTT. The encoded protein is CASTPSGYTGELFF.

In its sample, this clonotype was seen a few times. V and J are TRBV27 and TRBJ2-5, with TRBD2 identical over 9 bases. V dropped 0 bases and J dropped 7; count of bases not matched to a gene: 12. Germline lookup yields CDR1 MNHEY and CDR2 SMNVEV (reference sequence). This CDR3 has 17 amino acids. CDR3 residues: CASSLSFAGGRAVTQYF. The DNA for the CDR3 is TGTGCCAGCAGTTTATCGTTTGCAGGCGGGAGGGCCGTGACCCAGTACTTC.

This clonotype was observed a few times. The V call is TRBV20-1, the J call TRBJ2-5, with a tentative D call TRBD2 (6 bases). With 3 bases removed from V and 2 bases from J, the gap between germline ends came to 13 bases. Germline CDR1 is DFQATT and CDR2 is SNEGSKA (reference sequence). CDR3 size: 14 residues. The CDR3 here is CSASRDLLQETQYF. The CDR3 nucleotides are TGCAGTGCTAGCCGGGACTTACTACAAGAGACCCAGTACTTC.

The genes are TRBV6-5 and TRBJ2-4; TRBD2 aligns across 7 bases. Germline trimming cut 0 bases from V and 6 bases from J; bases unmatched to any gene: 11. In germline, CDR1 is MNHEY, CDR2 SVGAGI. The CDR3 consists of 17 residues. The CDR3 loop reads CASSYSLTGGDRNIQYF. CDR3 DNA: TGTGCCAGCAGTTACTCGTTAACGGGAGGCGATAGAAACATTCAGTACTTC.

The V call is TRBV4-1, the J call TRBJ2-1; 12 nucleotides align to TRBD2. J gave up 5 bases and V 3 bases, and 8 bases lay outside the gene matches. The CDR3 runs 17 residues. Germline assignment: CDR1 MGHRA and CDR2 YSYEKL. This chain's CDR3 is CASSQFSGTSGHNEQFF. In DNA, the CDR3 is TGCGCCAGCAGCCAGTTCTCCGGGACTAGCGGGCACAATGAGCAGTTCTTC.

Many counts were recorded for this clonotype. The chain links TRBV12-3 or TRBV12-4 to TRBJ2-7; D might be TRBD2 (5 bases). The V and J ends lost 6 bases and 3 bases respectively, with 12 bases between them. The CDR3 spans 13 residues. CDR3: CASSWAEGYEQYF. CDR3 coding DNA: TGTGCCAGCAGCTGGGCAGAGGGCTACGAGCAGTACTTC.

CDR3: CASSEGLADNEQFF. The CDR3 DNA sequence: TGTGCCAGCTCAGAGGGACTAGCGGACAATGAGCAGTTCTTC. J is TRBJ2-1 and V is TRBV18, with TRBD2 identical over 11 bases. Germline CDR1 is KGHSH and CDR2 is LQKENI. The CDR3 covers 14 residues. The V segment lost 5 bases and the J segment 5 bases; nucleotides outside the gene matches: 2. The complete variable domain, with remaining parts taken from reference TRBV18 and TRBJ2-1, reads NAGVMQNPRHLVRRRGQEARLRCSPMKGHSHVYWYRQLPEEGLKFMVYLQKENIIDESGMPKERFSAEFPKEGPSILRIQQVVRGDSAAYFCASSEGLADNEQFFGPGTRLTVL.

This clonotype was counted only a few times. The CDR3 nucleotides read TGTGCCAGCAGTTTATCCACAGGACCCTACTCTGGGGCCAACGTCCTGACTTTC. Protein product: CASSLSTGPYSGANVLTF. This rearrangement joins TRBV27 to TRBJ2-6, with a tentative D call TRBD1 (5 bases). V lost 0 bases, J lost 0 bases, and 12 bases lay in between. The CDR3 length is 18 residues. Germline lookup yields CDR1 MNHEY and CDR2 SMNVEV (reference sequence).

This clonotype was observed many times. This rearrangement joins TRBV18 to TRBJ2-5; D is undetermined. Trimming stripped 8 bases from V and 5 bases from J, with 9 bases between. The CDR3 sequence is 11 residues long. The germline CDR1 and CDR2 sequences are KGHSH and LQKENI. CDR3 sequence (DNA): TGTGCCAGCAGCCCCCGGGAGACCCAGTACTTC. Translating gives CASSPRETQYF.

This clonotype came up a few times. The chain combines TRBV30 with TRBJ2-3; 11 nucleotides line up with TRBD2. Germline V gene data show CDR1 as GTSNPN and CDR2 as SVGIG (reference sequence). With V trimmed by 3 bases and J by 11 bases, 13 bases remained unmatched. The CDR3 runs to 15 residues. CDR3 in amino acids: CAWRSSGGTRVRQYF. The CDR3 DNA reads as TGTGCCTGGAGATCTAGCGGGGGGACCCGAGTAAGGCAGTATTTT. The whole variable domain, remainder taken from reference TRBV30 and TRBJ2-3, is SQTIHQWPATLVQPVGSPLSLECTVEGTSNPNLYWYRQAAGRGLQLLFYSVGIGQISSEVPQNLSASRPQDRQFILSSKKLLLSDSGFYLCAWRSSGGTRVRQYFGPGTRLTVL.

This clonotype was detected ten times or more. V gene TRBV5-1 combines with J gene TRBJ2-3, with 7 bases matching TRBD1. Germline V gives CDR1 SGHRS, CDR2 YFSETQ. The CDR3 has 14 amino acids. J was trimmed by 4 bases and V by 0 bases; bases with no gene match: 2. The DNA of the CDR3 is TGCGCCAGCAGCTTGGGACAGGGCCCAGATACGCAGTATTTT. Amino acids: CASSLGQGPDTQYF.

There are a few counts of this clonotype. This chain links TRBV7-2 with TRBJ1-2; 7 nucleotides line up with TRBD1. CDR1 and CDR2 (germline): SGHTA, FQGNSA. This CDR3 has 15 amino acids. Germline trimming cut 6 bases from V and 5 bases from J; bases unmatched to any gene: 12. CDR3 in amino acids: CASSWNGQELYGYTF. The CDR3 DNA reads as TGTGCCAGCAGTTGGAATGGACAGGAGCTTTATGGCTACACCTTC.

The chain combines TRBV14 with TRBJ2-5; 13 bases align to TRBD2. CDR3 length: 16 amino acids. J gave up 0 bases and V 5 bases, and 3 bases lay outside the gene matches. Germline CDR1 reads SGHDN; CDR2 reads FVKESK. CDR3 coding DNA: TGTGCCAGCAGCACGGGACTAGCGGGGCACCAAGAGACCCAGTACTTC. Encoded protein: CASSTGLAGHQETQYF.

The CDR3 DNA reads as TGCGCCAGCAAACAGGGGCAAAGCACAGATACGCAGTATTTT. Translating gives CASKQGQSTDTQYF. V usage is TRBV5-1 and J usage is TRBJ2-3; the match to TRBD1 covers 7 bases. Trimming removed 6 bases from V and 0 bases from J; junction bases left unmatched: 4. Germline V gives CDR1 SGHRS, CDR2 YFSETQ. This CDR3 comprises 14 residues.

This chain connects TRBV28 to TRBJ2-7; tentatively, D is TRBD1 (6 bases). The CDR3 contains 14 residues. Germline CDR1 and CDR2: MDHEN and SYDVKM. The V end lost 5 bases, the J end lost 5 bases, and 16 bases lay between the germline ends. The chain's CDR3 is CASSPGQPPDEQYF. CDR3 nucleotides: TGTGCCAGCAGTCCTGGACAGCCTCCCGACGAGCAGTACTTC.

This clonotype was seen a handful of times. The CDR3, as DNA: TGTGCCAGCAGCCGAGGGACTAGCGGGATCTACGAGCAGTACTTC. Translation gives CASSRGTSGIYEQYF. The rearrangement joins TRBV4-2 to TRBJ2-7; 13 nucleotides agree with TRBD2. The length of the CDR3 is 15 residues. Germline CDR1 is LGHNA and CDR2 is YNFKEQ. The V segment lost 4 bases and the J segment 3 bases; nucleotides outside the gene matches: 3.

This clonotype was picked up many times. The chain carries TRBV3-1 and TRBJ2-7; D might be TRBD1 (6 bases). The V end lost 6 bases, the J end lost 2 bases, and 11 bases lay between the germline ends. CDR3 length: 13 residues. From germline, CDR1 is LGHDT and CDR2 YNNKEL (reference sequence). The CDR3 DNA is TGTGCCAGCAGGCCGACAGGCACCTACGAGCAGTACTTC. Residues: CASRPTGTYEQYF.

The chain is built from TRBV20-1 and TRBJ1-4; D remains unclear. V was clipped by 2 bases and J by 6 bases, with 4 bases between them. CDR3 length: 11 amino acids. CDR1 DFQATT and CDR2 SNEGSKA come from the germline V gene (reference sequence). CDR3 bases: TGCAGTGCTAGACTCGATGAAAAACTGTTTTTT. Protein sequence: CSARLDEKLFF.

This clonotype was recorded many times. The chain links TRBV20-1 to TRBJ2-3, with D possibly being TRBD1 (6 bases). Trimming took 5 bases from V and 2 from J, leaving 14 bases between them. The CDR3 length is 14 residues. CDR1 and CDR2 (germline): DFQATT, SNEGSKA (reference sequence). The chain's CDR3 is CSARKGVNTDTQYF. In nucleotides, the CDR3 is TGCAGTGCTCGTAAGGGGGTTAACACAGATACGCAGTATTTT.

This clonotype was counted many times. This chain connects TRBV29-1 to TRBJ2-7, with unresolved D. The CDR3 is made up of 11 amino acids. V shed 4 bases and J shed 2 bases, with 6 bases lying between them. Germline V lookup: CDR1 SQVTM, CDR2 ANQGSEA. The CDR3 coding sequence is TGCAGCGTTGGTGAACCCTACGAGCAGTACTTC. This sequence encodes CSVGEPYEQYF.

This clonotype was detected a few times. The chain employs TRBV9 and TRBJ2-1; 9 bases are shared with TRBD1. The CDR3 sequence is 14 residues long. The ends lost 6 bases at V and 8 bases at J; junction bases unmatched: 9. CDR1 SGDLS and CDR2 YYNGEE come from the germline V gene. The CDR3 sequence is CASNPGQGFDEQFF. CDR3 coding DNA: TGTGCCAGCAACCCTGGACAGGGGTTTGATGAGCAGTTCTTC. The variable domain in full, completed from reference TRBV9 and TRBJ2-1, reads DSGVTQTPKHLITATGQRVTLRCSPRSGDLSVYWYQQSLDQGLQFLIQYYNGEERAKGNILERFSAQQFPDLHSELNLSSLELGDSALYFCASNPGQGFDEQFFGPGTRLTVL.

CDR3 coding DNA: TGTGCCAGCAGCTTAGCTAGCGGGAGAGGGACCGGGGAGCTGTTTTTT. This translates into CASSLASGRGTGELFF. The rearrangement joins TRBV7-6 to TRBJ2-2; 9 nucleotides match TRBD2. CDR1 is SGHVS, CDR2 FNYEAQ, per germline. With V trimmed by 0 bases and J by 5 bases, 4 bases remained unmatched. The CDR3 covers 16 residues.

The J gene is TRBJ1-2, the V gene TRBV9, with TRBD1 identical over 9 bases. The germline V gene has CDR1 SGDLS and CDR2 YYNGEE. The J segment lost 2 bases and the V segment lost 9 bases, leaving 8 bases of the junction unmatched. This CDR3 spans 14 amino acids. The CDR3, as DNA: TGTGCCACCTCTCCCGGGACAGGGAACTATGGCTACACCTTC. Translation: CATSPGTGNYGYTF.

The chain links TRBV3-1 to TRBJ1-1; 9 nucleotides line up with TRBD1. The CDR3 sequence is 14 residues long. Unmatched junction bases numbered 5, after V lost 4 bases and J lost 5 bases. Germline V gene sequence: CDR1 LGHDT, CDR2 YNNKEL (reference sequence). The chain's CDR3 is CASSRTGAWTEAFF. For the CDR3, the DNA is TGTGCCAGCAGCCGGACAGGGGCATGGACTGAAGCTTTCTTT. The full variable domain, in which reference TRBV3-1 and TRBJ1-1 provide the parts outside the CDR3, is DTAVSQTPKYLVTQMGNDKSIKCEQNLGHDTMYWYKQDSKKFLKIMFSYNNKELIINETVPNRFSPKSPDKAHLNLHINSLELGDSAVYFCASSRTGAWTEAFFGQGTRLTVV.

This clonotype has only a few counts. This chain links TRBV15 with TRBJ2-1; TRBD2 matches 7 bases. Germline CDR1 and CDR2: LNHNV and YYDKDF (reference sequence). CDR3 length: 15 residues. The J segment lost 0 bases and the V segment lost 5 bases, leaving 4 bases of the junction unmatched. CDR3 bases: TGTGCCACCAGCGTTGGCGGGAGCTCCTACAATGAGCAGTTCTTC. It encodes CATSVGGSSYNEQFF.

V usage is TRBV11-2 and J usage is TRBJ2-1; the D is unclear. Trimming stripped 5 bases from V and 8 bases from J, with 22 bases between. This CDR3 has 16 amino acids. Germline CDR1 SGHAT, CDR2 FQNNGV. DNA of the CDR3: TGTGCCAGCAGCAGGCTTAGTTTAAACGCTAAGGATGAGCAGTTCTTC. Residues: CASSRLSLNAKDEQFF.

The chain carries TRBV20-1 and TRBJ2-5; 16 bases are a match to TRBD2. Germline lookup yields CDR1 DFQATT and CDR2 SNEGSKA (reference sequence). This CDR3 has 16 amino acids. V was pared by 5 bases and J by 5 bases, with 8 bases of the junction left unmatched. The CDR3 protein is CSAPGTSGGGWETQYF. The DNA of the CDR3 is TGCAGTGCTCCAGGGACTAGCGGGGGGGGATGGGAGACCCAGTACTTC.

This clonotype was observed a few times. The chain joins TRBV7-2 to TRBJ2-7, with a possible D match to TRBD2 (7 bases). This CDR3 is 13 amino acids long. The germline CDR1 and CDR2 sequences are SGHTA and FQGNSA. V dropped 4 bases and J dropped 7 bases, with 14 bases sitting between them. The CDR3 sequence is CASSSRGGGEQYF. The DNA of the CDR3 is TGTGCCAGCAGCTCGAGGGGGGGCGGTGAGCAGTACTTC.

The chain combines TRBV5-1 with TRBJ2-5, with 11 bases that match TRBD2. The V gene's germline CDR1 is SGHRS and CDR2 YFSETQ. Losses at the gene ends were 3 bases for V and 3 bases for J; bases not matched to a gene: 7. CDR3 length equals 16 residues. In DNA, the CDR3 is TGCGCCAGCAGCTGGGGGGCTAGCGGGAGGAAAGAGACCCAGTACTTC. This codes for CASSWGASGRKETQYF.

The chain combines TRBV5-1 with TRBJ2-7; TRBD1 aligns across 12 bases. The CDR3 totals 16 residues. V shed 4 bases and J 2 bases; nucleotides not matched to a gene: 7. Germline lookup yields CDR1 SGHRS and CDR2 YFSETQ. The CDR3 nucleotides are TGCGCCAGCAGCCCCTGGGACAGGGGGCATCCCTACGAGCAGTACTTC. Its protein product is CASSPWDRGHPYEQYF.